This T cell receptor beta chain was retrieved from a study of naive and memory T cell subsets. Overall study results and limits: Over 85% of naive TCR sequences appeared only once, unlike memory subsets. Clonotypes here are unpaired alpha or beta chain sequences. Diversity fell and Gini index rose from naive through CM, EM, EMRA. No ground truth validated the naive and memory repertoire findings.

Both TRBC1 and TRBC2 were covered by a beta constant-region primer of two equimolar oligonucleotides. Nested alpha and beta constant-region primers with the SP2 primer drove four PCR rounds on ligated cDNA. TCRdb re-derived calls from the UMI-ligation and nested PCR reads in MiXCR, one entry per CDR3 protein. Seen here are roughly 80,000 distinct CDR3 sequences, approximately 9.2% observed once, and the top ten hold 1.2%. This clonotype was counted only a few times. Its antigen is unidentified. One end of the junction does not line up with germline, which may come from a read error. The CDR3 runs 17 residues. Germline V CDR1 and CDR2: LGHDT, YNNKEL (reference sequence).

This clonotype was obtained from a human donor in good health. Sequenced sample: naive CD8+ T cells from blood. The gene calls are TRBV3-1 and TRBJ2-2; TRBD2 aligns across 9 bases. The CDR3 region has the DNA TGTGCCAGCAGCCAAGATAGAGCTAGCGGGAACACCGGAGAGCTGTTTTTT. Translating it yields CASSQDRASGNTGELFF.